This T cell receptor (beta chain) was retrieved from a study of blood T cells in healthy people across ages. At the level of the study: Every two T cells gave about one barcoded beta molecule via template switching. Points from the study as a whole: While age rose, TCR beta diversity per million T cells dropped in a roughly linear way.

Primers used in a second PCR of roughly 6 to 12 cycles were a sample-barcoded 5' primer and a J-beta primer mix. TCRdb processed the 5' RACE reads anew with MiXCR; each CDR3 protein has one entry. This table holds about 970,000 distinct CDR3 sequences, roughly 47% found once. Donors ranged from 6 to 90 years old and were healthy Caucasians in Russia. Each sample provided at least 5 micrograms of extracted total RNA. Trimming cost V 5 bases and J 2 bases; bases outside gene matches: 9. The CDR3 consists of 15 residues. Per the germline V gene, CDR1 is LGHDT and CDR2 is YNNKEL (reference sequence). This clonotype appeared a few times. As yet, its antigen is unknown.

This chain connects TRBV3-1 to TRBJ2-7; 7 bases are shared with TRBD2. Material: blood. The source of this sequence is a woman in her sixties or seventies in good health. The CDR3 loop is CASSEKPGGPYEQYF. The CDR3 coding sequence is TGTGCCAGCAGCGAAAAACCGGGGGGACCCTACGAGCAGTACTTC.